One sample yielded the 27 T cell receptor beta chains listed below, sequenced in a study of blood T cell repertoires in COVID-19. Assay used: immunoSEQ multiplex PCR; TCRdb lists only in-frame clones, some missing. The sample yields some 70,000 clones, 85% to 90% seen once. The sequenced material came from peripheral blood. These receptors were taken from a woman older than 75 with active COVID-19.

This chain links TRBV15 with TRBJ2-5; 13 nucleotides align to TRBD2. Germline V CDR1 and CDR2: LNHNV, YYDKDF (reference sequence). This CDR3 spans 19 amino acids. Trimming at V came to 0 bases and at J to 1 base, leaving 8 bases not matched to a gene. The CDR3 loop is CATSRDPLAGGQLQETQYF. The CDR3 region has the DNA TGTGCCACCAGCAGAGACCCACTAGCGGGAGGGCAACTCCAAGAGACCCAGTACTTC.

The rearrangement uses TRBV3-1 (or the pseudogene TRBV3-2) and TRBJ2-5, with TRBD2 identical over 14 bases. Germline loops: CDR1 LGHDT, CDR2 YNNKEL (reference sequence). Germline trimming cut 5 bases from V and 4 bases from J; bases unmatched to any gene: 6. This CDR3 region has 16 residues. This CDR3 reads CASSYGTSGSGETQYF. In DNA, the CDR3 is TGTGCCAGCAGCTACGGGACTAGCGGGAGCGGAGAGACCCAGTACTTC.

V and J are TRBV7-2 and TRBJ1-2; D call uncertain. Trimming stripped 4 bases from V and 2 bases from J, with 8 bases between. From germline, CDR1 is SGHTA and CDR2 FQGNSA. This CDR3 is built from 13 residues. The DNA of the CDR3 is TGTGCCAGCAGCTCTGCGATGAACTATGGCTACACCTTC. Amino acid sequence: CASSSAMNYGYTF.

V usage is TRBV5-1 and J usage is TRBJ1-2; 7 bases match TRBD1. The CDR3 loop spans 13 amino acids. Per germline, CDR1 SGHRS and CDR2 YFSETQ. The J segment lost 3 bases and the V segment lost 2 bases, leaving 1 base of the junction unmatched. CDR3 region: CASSFDRDYGYTF. The CDR3 region has the DNA TGCGCCAGCAGCTTCGACAGGGACTATGGCTACACCTTC.

The rearrangement uses TRBV19 and TRBJ2-1; TRBD2 matches at 11 bases. Germline CDR1 is LNHDA and CDR2 is SQIVND (reference sequence). CDR3 length: 15 amino acids. V lost 6 bases, J lost 3 bases, and 4 bases stayed unmatched. For the CDR3, the DNA is TGTGCCAGTAGCACTAGCGGGAGAGTCTACAATGAGCAGTTCTTC. It translates to CASSTSGRVYNEQFF.

In the case of this clone: Mismatch with germline at one junction end may stem from a read error. The J gene is TRBJ2-1, the V gene TRBV18; 7 bases are a match to TRBD2. There are 14 residues in the CDR3. Germline CDR1 KGHSH, CDR2 LQKENI. The CDR3 loop is CASSPGAYRREWLF. The CDR3 DNA reads TGTGCCAGCTCACCAGGGGCGTATCGGCGGGAGTGGCTCTTC. Based on the CDR3 plus reference TRBV18 and TRBJ2-1, the full variable domain is NAGVMQNPRHLVRRRGQEARLRCSPMKGHSHVYWYRQLPEEGLKFMVYLQKENIIDESGMPKERFSAEFPKEGPSILRIQQVVRGDSAAYFCASSPGAYRREWLFGPGTRLTVL.

This clone showed up just a few times. The chain couples TRBV2 to TRBJ2-5; 8 nucleotides line up with TRBD1. The CDR3 spans 14 residues. CDR1 SNHLY and CDR2 FYNNEI come from the germline V gene. Trimming removed 5 bases from V and 1 base from J; junction bases left unmatched: 3. CDR3 nucleotides: TGTGCCAGCAGTCCCGGGACAGGCCAAGAGACCCAGTACTTC. Protein product: CASSPGTGQETQYF.

The V call is TRBV5-1, the J call TRBJ2-1, with a possible D match to TRBD1 (5 bases). Germline CDR1 SGHRS, CDR2 YFSETQ. The CDR3 runs to 15 residues. V was trimmed by 5 bases and J by 5 bases, leaving 17 bases between them. The CDR3 sequence is CASSTDSYPHNEQFF. CDR3 nucleotide sequence: TGCGCCAGCAGTACAGACAGCTACCCCCACAATGAGCAGTTCTTC.

J is TRBJ2-7 and V is TRBV10-3; TRBD1 matches 7 bases. Losses at the gene ends were 5 bases for V and 6 bases for J; bases not matched to a gene: 7. Germline lookup yields CDR1 ENHRY and CDR2 SYGVKD. The CDR3 extends over 13 amino acids. The CDR3 protein is CAISTLAGGEQYF. CDR3 DNA: TGTGCCATCAGTACCCTGGCAGGGGGCGAGCAGTACTTC.

The chain couples TRBV11-2 to TRBJ2-1, with D maybe TRBD2 (7 bases). The CDR3 extends over 15 amino acids. In germline, CDR1 is SGHAT, CDR2 FQNNGV. The ends were cut back, 5 bases at V and 7 bases at J, with 18 bases in the middle. The CDR3 spells CASSGLLGGRNEQFF. As DNA, the CDR3 is TGTGCCAGCAGCGGCCTCCTGGGGGGGCGGAATGAGCAGTTCTTC. Full variable domain (rest looked up from reference TRBV11-2 and TRBJ2-1): EAGVAQSPRYKIIEKRQSVAFWCNPISGHATLYWYQQILGQGPKLLIQFQNNGVVDDSQLPKDRFSAERLKGVDSTLKIQPAKLEDSAVYLCASSGLLGGRNEQFFGPGTRLTVL.

The rearrangement uses TRBV2 and TRBJ2-1, with 9 bases that match TRBD2. CDR3 length equals 18 residues. J gave up 8 bases and V 2 bases, and 16 bases lay outside the gene matches. CDR1 and CDR2 from the germline V gene are SNHLY and FYNNEI. The DNA for the CDR3 is TGTGCCAGCAGTGAACTATCCCGGGGTAGCGGGAGTAGGGATGAGCAGTTCTTC. Translating it yields CASSELSRGSGSRDEQFF.

The chain employs TRBV19 and TRBJ1-4; D unresolved. Per germline, CDR1 LNHDA and CDR2 SQIVND (reference sequence). With 6 bases removed from V and 8 bases from J, the gap between germline ends came to 10 bases. There are 12 residues in the CDR3. Here the CDR3 DNA reads TGTGCCAGTAGAACCCGAGAAGAAAAACTGTTTTTT. Protein product: CASRTREEKLFF.

V is TRBV20-1 and J is TRBJ1-3; D ambiguous. This CDR3 is built from 11 residues. V lost 5 bases and J lost 4, with 6 bases in between. Germline CDR1 is DFQATT and CDR2 is SNEGSKA (reference sequence). The DNA of the CDR3 is TGCAGTGCTGTCGGGGGAAACACCATATATTTT. Translated, it gives CSAVGGNTIYF.

The V and J genes are TRBV24-1 and TRBJ2-1; 10 nucleotides line up with TRBD2. Unmatched junction bases numbered 7, after V lost 2 bases and J lost 1 base. Germline lookup yields CDR1 KGHDR and CDR2 SFDVKD. The CDR3 totals 18 residues. CDR3 sequence (DNA): TGTGCCACCAGTGATTCGTGGACTAGCGGTATTTCCTACAATGAGCAGTTCTTC. Translating it yields CATSDSWTSGISYNEQFF.

The V call is TRBV10-3, the J call TRBJ2-5, with TRBD1 identical over 12 bases. The CDR3 length is 15 residues. Unmatched junction bases numbered 7, after V lost 6 bases and J lost 5 bases. Germline lookup yields CDR1 ENHRY and CDR2 SYGVKD. The CDR3 is CAIRLGDRGRETQYF. The CDR3 bases are TGTGCCATCAGGCTGGGGGACAGGGGGCGTGAGACCCAGTACTTC.

The genes are TRBV5-1 and TRBJ2-7; the match to TRBD2 covers 13 bases. CDR1 and CDR2 (germline): SGHRS, YFSETQ. Trimming took 0 bases from V and 4 from J; bases not matched to a gene: 4. This CDR3 is built from 16 residues. The CDR3 DNA reads as TGCGCCAGCAGCTTGGGGGGGACTAGCGGGATTTACGAGCAGTACTTC. The encoded protein is CASSLGGTSGIYEQYF.

The CDR3 spells CASSQVLDSNYGYTF. The CDR3, as DNA: TGCGCCAGCAGCCAAGTCTTAGACTCTAACTATGGCTACACCTTC. J is TRBJ1-2 and V is TRBV4-3; D not certain. The CDR3 runs 15 residues. CDR1 and CDR2 from the germline V gene are LGHNA and YSLEER. The germline V and J ends were trimmed by 1 base and 0 bases, with 9 bases remaining between them.

CDR3 nucleotides: TGTGCCAGCAGTGTCCGGCAGGGGGCGGATACGCAGTATTTT. It yields the protein CASSVRQGADTQYF. The chain is built from TRBV2 and TRBJ2-3; 8 bases map to TRBD1. The CDR3 length is 14 residues. The junction had 6 bases not matched to a gene; V was cut back by 4 bases and J by 6 bases. CDR1 and CDR2 from the germline V gene are SNHLY and FYNNEI. The full variable domain, completed using reference TRBV2 and TRBJ2-3, is EPEVTQTPSHQVTQMGQEVILRCVPISNHLYFYWYRQILGQKVEFLVSFYNNEISEKSEIFDDQFSVERPDGSNFTLKIRSTKLEDSAMYFCASSVRQGADTQYFGPGTRLTVL.

The V call is TRBV2, the J call TRBJ2-7; 10 bases agree with TRBD2. The CDR3 runs 15 residues. Trimming removed 9 bases from V and 6 bases from J; junction bases left unmatched: 14. Germline assignment: CDR1 SNHLY and CDR2 FYNNEI. This CDR3 reads CARDQLAGPSGEQYF. The CDR3 DNA follows: TGTGCCAGGGACCAACTAGCGGGACCTTCGGGCGAGCAGTACTTC. The whole variable domain, filled in from reference TRBV2 and TRBJ2-7, reads EPEVTQTPSHQVTQMGQEVILRCVPISNHLYFYWYRQILGQKVEFLVSFYNNEISEKSEIFDDQFSVERPDGSNFTLKIRSTKLEDSAMYFCARDQLAGPSGEQYFGPGTRLTVT.

The chain uses TRBV5-1 and TRBJ2-5, with 8 bases matching TRBD1. The V gene end was trimmed by 5 bases and the J gene end by 5 bases; junction bases not matched to a gene: 8. This CDR3 has 14 residues. Looked up from germline, CDR1 is SGHRS and CDR2 is YFSETQ. The chain's CDR3 is CASRPSGGGETQYF. The CDR3 bases are TGCGCCAGCAGACCGTCAGGGGGCGGGGAGACCCAGTACTTC.

This chain connects TRBV9 to TRBJ1-6; D might be TRBD1 (6 bases). Trimming left V 7 bases short and J 6 bases short, with 14 bases between. Germline V gives CDR1 SGDLS, CDR2 YYNGEE. CDR3 length: 14 residues. This CDR3 is CASADQGFNSPLHF. CDR3 DNA: TGTGCCAGCGCCGACCAGGGGTTTAATTCACCCCTCCACTTT. The entire variable domain, with the rest obtained from reference TRBV9 and TRBJ1-6, is as follows: DSGVTQTPKHLITATGQRVTLRCSPRSGDLSVYWYQQSLDQGLQFLIQYYNGEERAKGNILERFSAQQFPDLHSELNLSSLELGDSALYFCASADQGFNSPLHFGNGTRLTVT.

The sample holds one count of this clone. This sequence joins TRBV18 and TRBJ2-2; 11 bases agree with TRBD1. V lost 3 bases, J lost 4 bases, and 4 bases stayed unmatched. The germline V gene encodes CDR1 KGHSH and CDR2 LQKENI. CDR3 length: 16 residues. The CDR3 nucleotides read TGTGCCAGCTCACCTTCCGGGACAGGGGGCACCGGGGAGCTGTTTTTT. Translated: CASSPSGTGGTGELFF.

The rearrangement joins TRBV2 to TRBJ2-1; 7 nucleotides line up with TRBD1. This CDR3 region has 15 residues. V shed 5 bases and J 1 base; nucleotides not matched to a gene: 5. Per germline, CDR1 SNHLY and CDR2 FYNNEI. The CDR3 spells CASSLVRGSYNEQFF. The CDR3 nucleotides are TGTGCCAGCAGTTTGGTCAGGGGGTCCTACAATGAGCAGTTCTTC.

The gene calls are TRBV28 and TRBJ2-3; D perhaps matches TRBD1 (6 bases). The V gene's germline CDR1 is MDHEN and CDR2 SYDVKM. The CDR3 spans 15 residues. V lost 5 bases to trimming and J lost 2 bases, with 14 bases between them. CDR3 sequence: CASSRPGTTTDTQYF. As DNA, the CDR3 is TGTGCCAGCAGTCGACCCGGGACAACCACAGATACGCAGTATTTT.

V gene TRBV4-3 combines with J gene TRBJ2-1; 14 bases match TRBD2. The germline CDR1 and CDR2 sequences are LGHNA and YSLEER. With 5 bases clipped from V and 7 bases from J, the junction kept 4 bases outside the gene matches. The CDR3 has 15 residues. The CDR3: CASSLGLAGVNEQFF. The CDR3 DNA reads TGCGCCAGCAGCTTGGGACTAGCGGGAGTAAATGAGCAGTTCTTC.

This chain uses TRBV7-9 with TRBJ2-2; D is unresolved. Trimming removed 7 bases at V and 1 base at J, with 13 bases between. The length of the CDR3 is 15 residues. CDR1 and CDR2 (germline): SEHNR, FQNEAQ (reference sequence). The CDR3 sequence is CASTPSYLNTGELFF. In DNA form, the CDR3 reads TGTGCCAGCACCCCCTCGTACTTGAACACCGGGGAGCTGTTTTTT.

The genes are TRBV28 and TRBJ2-2; 8 nucleotides agree with TRBD2. Germline CDR1 is MDHEN and CDR2 is SYDVKM. The V segment lost 5 bases and the J segment 0 bases; nucleotides outside the gene matches: 5. The CDR3 extends over 16 amino acids. The CDR3 loop is CASSHRGLANTGELFF. CDR3 coding DNA: TGTGCCAGCAGTCACCGGGGACTAGCGAACACCGGGGAGCTGTTTTTT.